The rows below give T cell receptor beta chains drawn from one sample of a study of T cell repertoires in cytomegalovirus infection. For these TCRs, the target antigens are not known. TCRdb passed the reads through MiXCR, listing each CDR3 protein once. The sample carries 750,000 to 950,000 distinct CDR3 sequences, almost 30% recorded once. The specimen comprised cultured CD8+ T cells from PBMCs, sampled from culture after CMV antigen stimulation. The receptor source for this set is a human donor in good health (CMV status not recorded). Some clones in this sample may be carry-over from other donors' samples. The CDR3 runs from the conserved cysteine through the conserved F or W. D genes are given only for firm matches. Some rows have no size entry. The others give once, few or many, or a class for an expanded clone.

J	size	D	V	DNA	CDR3
TRBJ1-5	-	-	TRBV2	TGTGCCAGCAGTCCCTTAAGGTCCCCCCAGCATTTT	CASSPLRSPQHF
TRBJ1-2	-	-	TRBV10-3	TGTGCCATCAGGGGTGTATATGGCTACACCTTC	CAIRGVYGYTF
TRBJ2-5	few	TRBD2	TRBV6-6	TGTGCCAGCAGTTACCTAGCGGGGGGGCCAGGAGAGACCCAGTACTTC	CASSYLAGGPGETQYF
TRBJ2-1	-	-	TRBV27	TGTGCCAGCAGTTTTGGTCAGGGGAACAATGAGCAGTTCTTC	CASSFGQGNNEQFF
TRBJ1-2	few	-	TRBV7-9	TGTGCCAGCATTGGAGGGGGAAACTATGGCTACACCTTC	CASIGGGNYGYTF
TRBJ2-7	many	-	TRBV7-2	TGTGCCAGCAGCTTACCTTATTACGAGCAGTACTTC	CASSLPYYEQYF
TRBJ2-7	-	-	TRBV27	TGTGCCAGCAGTTTATTTACACAGGCCGGCTACGAGCAGTACTTC	CASSLFTQAGYEQYF
TRBJ1-1	once	-	TRBV20-1	TGCAGTGCTAGAGAACCAGGGGCTGGTTTCACTGAAGCTTTCTTT	CSAREPGAGFTEAFF
TRBJ2-5	-	TRBD1	TRBV12-5	TGTGCTAGTGGCCCCGGGACAGGGGGCGAGACCCAGTACTTC	CASGPGTGGETQYF
TRBJ2-2	few	-	TRBV4-2	TGTGCCAGCAGCACAGGGTATAGGGAGCTGTTTTTT	CASSTGYRELFF
TRBJ2-3	-	TRBD2	TRBV6-4	TGTGCCAGCAGTGGAACTAGCGGGGGCCCCGGGACAGATACGCAGTATTTT	CASSGTSGGPGTDTQYF
TRBJ2-7	few	-	TRBV19	TGTGCCAGTAGTATAGGGGGACCTGTCGAGCAGTACTTC	CASSIGGPVEQYF
TRBJ1-2	-	-	TRBV20-1	TGCAGTGCCACCTCCAGGGAACATTATGGCTACACCTTC	CSATSREHYGYTF
TRBJ1-2	-	-	TRBV7-9	TGTGCCAGCAGCCATGCAGGGGTAGCTAACTATGGCTACACCTTC	CASSHAGVANYGYTF
TRBJ1-4	-	TRBD1	TRBV27	TGTGCCAGCAGTGGACAGGGGGCTCAGGAAAAACTGTTTTTT	CASSGQGAQEKLFF